This is a list of T cell receptor beta chains from one sample in a study of cytomegalovirus exposure and HLA in healthy donors. Produced via immunoSEQ multiplex PCR; TCRdb's table is partial and in-frame only. The table includes about 120,000 clones, about four fifths detected once. Sequencing was done on a sample of PBMCs. The receptors stem from a female donor in good health and CMV-seropositive. CDR3s include the opening cysteine and the closing phenylalanine or tryptophan. The order of the fields is CDR3 protein, V gene, CDR3 length, J gene.

CDR3aa: CAISDRQNTEAFF
v_gene: TRBV10-3
len: 13
j_gene: TRBJ1-1

CDR3aa: CASSLGQGFSGANVLTF
v_gene: TRBV5-4
len: 17
j_gene: TRBJ2-6

CDR3aa: CASSITGSGNTIYF
v_gene: TRBV19
len: 14
j_gene: TRBJ1-3

CDR3aa: CASHSRSGVGTQYF
v_gene: TRBV6-1
len: 14
j_gene: TRBJ2-5

CDR3aa: CASSQGWSASGARPDTQYF
v_gene: TRBV4-2
len: 19
j_gene: TRBJ2-3

CDR3aa: CASSSPSGGSNEQFF
v_gene: TRBV5-4
len: 15
j_gene: TRBJ2-1

CDR3aa: CASSTGQGEDTQYF
v_gene: TRBV19
len: 14
j_gene: TRBJ2-3

CDR3aa: CASSLTGANYGYTF
v_gene: TRBV7-3
len: 14
j_gene: TRBJ1-2

CDR3aa: CAWGTSATGELFF
v_gene: TRBV30
len: 13
j_gene: TRBJ2-2

CDR3aa: CASPWASGNTIYF
v_gene: TRBV21-1
len: 13
j_gene: TRBJ1-3

CDR3aa: CASSQERTAEAFF
v_gene: TRBV4-2
len: 13
j_gene: TRBJ1-1

CDR3aa: CASSLLSGDSTEAFF
v_gene: TRBV28
len: 15
j_gene: TRBJ1-1

CDR3aa: CAIRPDRGGETQYF
v_gene: TRBV10-3
len: 14
j_gene: TRBJ2-5

CDR3aa: CASSQDALPGHRGYTF
v_gene: TRBV4-3
len: 16
j_gene: TRBJ1-2

CDR3aa: CASSLSRAGGSEKLFF
v_gene: TRBV11-2
len: 16
j_gene: TRBJ1-4

CDR3aa: CASSSHRGDKEKLFF
v_gene: TRBV21-1
len: 15
j_gene: TRBJ1-4

CDR3aa: CASSPNIPGGGTNSPLHF
v_gene: TRBV18
len: 18
j_gene: TRBJ1-6

CDR3aa: CASSLVGQTFNYGYTF
v_gene: TRBV7-9
len: 16
j_gene: TRBJ1-2

CDR3aa: CAWSVGQGSDTQYF
v_gene: TRBV30
len: 14
j_gene: TRBJ2-3

CDR3aa: CASTPQAAGIVGELFF
v_gene: TRBV2
len: 16
j_gene: TRBJ2-2

CDR3aa: CASSPGQGREAFF
v_gene: TRBV11-2
len: 13
j_gene: TRBJ1-1

CDR3aa: CSVVSQGQDYGYTF
v_gene: TRBV29-1
len: 14
j_gene: TRBJ1-2

CDR3aa: CASTGGVSSNQPQHF
v_gene: TRBV19
len: 15
j_gene: TRBJ1-5

CDR3aa: CASRSDTGTNEQFF
v_gene: TRBV6-5
len: 14
j_gene: TRBJ2-1

CDR3aa: CASKRQDYEQYF
v_gene: TRBV2
len: 12
j_gene: TRBJ2-7

CDR3aa: CASRVGTGDFEKLFF
v_gene: TRBV28
len: 15
j_gene: TRBJ1-4

CDR3aa: CASSRSPRDYIAETQYF
v_gene: TRBV4-1
len: 17
j_gene: TRBJ2-5

CDR3aa: CASSLAGNSYEQYF
v_gene: TRBV5-1
len: 14
j_gene: TRBJ2-7